These T cell receptor beta chains were read from a single sample in a study of cytomegalovirus exposure and HLA in healthy donors. Clones were sequenced by immunoSEQ multiplex PCR, and TCRdb holds only the in-frame ones, with some missing. The sample holds about 200,000 clones, around 73% seen once. The sequenced sample consisted of PBMCs. The receptors originated from a male donor in good health and CMV-seronegative. Both conserved end residues are part of each CDR3. D genes are given only for firm matches. Some rows have no size entry. The others give once, few or many, or a class for an expanded clone.

abundance,j_gene,d_gene,v_gene,CDR3aa,CDR3nt
NA,TRBJ2-7,TRBD1,TRBV6-5,CASSYRGQGLHEQYF,TGTGCCAGCAGTTACCGTGGACAGGGTCTCCACGAGCAGTACTTC
NA,TRBJ2-7,NA,TRBV7-8,CASSLSLLVYEQYF,TGTGCCAGCAGCTTGTCCTTGTTAGTGTACGAGCAGTACTTC
few,TRBJ2-7,TRBD2,TRBV19,CASSPRGSGTNGEQYF,TGTGCCAGTAGTCCGCGCGGTAGCGGGACCAACGGCGAGCAGTACTTC
NA,TRBJ2-5,NA,TRBV11-2,CASSLDSPRTQYF,TGTGCCAGCAGCTTAGACTCACCCAGGACCCAGTACTTC
few,TRBJ2-6,NA,TRBV18,CASSQLPTGLGTGANVLTF,TGTGCCAGCTCCCAACTCCCAACAGGGTTAGGGACTGGGGCCAACGTCCTGACTTTC
once,TRBJ2-7,NA,TRBV9,CASSGDSRSTEQYF,TGTGCCAGCAGCGGCGACAGCCGATCTACCGAGCAGTACTTC
NA,TRBJ2-7,TRBD1,TRBV5-1,CASGQAGGWSYEQYF,TGCGCCAGCGGCCAGGCAGGGGGCTGGTCCTACGAGCAGTACTTC
NA,TRBJ2-7,NA,TRBV30,CAYSVGGWDEQYF,TGTGCCTACTCGGTCGGAGGGTGGGACGAGCAGTACTTC
NA,TRBJ2-2,TRBD1,TRBV27,CASSSWLTGGRQKANTGELFF,TGTGCCAGCAGTTCGTGGCTGACAGGGGGCCGACAAAAAGCGAACACCGGGGAGCTGTTTTTT
NA,TRBJ2-5,TRBD2,TRBV7-3,CASSPGGGETQYF,TGTGCCAGCAGCCCGGGAGGGGGTGAGACCCAGTACTTC
NA,TRBJ2-7,TRBD2,TRBV10-2,CATLPSGGGSSYEQYF,TGCGCCACTCTTCCCTCGGGCGGCGGGAGCTCGTACGAGCAGTACTTC
NA,TRBJ2-3,NA,TRBV27,CASRRPGSTDTQYF,TGTGCCAGCAGACGACCCGGGAGCACAGATACGCAGTATTTT
few,TRBJ2-7,NA,TRBV6-5,CASSSSDRGYEQYF,NA
NA,TRBJ2-1,TRBD2,TRBV7-2,CASSQTSGRLEQFF,TGTGCCAGCAGCCAGACTAGCGGGAGGCTTGAGCAGTTCTTC
NA,TRBJ2-1,TRBD2,TRBV5-1,CASSGGTSGVRTNHNEQFF,TGCGCCAGCAGTGGAGGGACTAGCGGAGTTCGGACGAACCACAATGAGCAGTTCTTC
NA,TRBJ2-3,NA,TRBV11-3,CASSLGHSTDTQYF,TGTGCCAGCAGCTTAGGACATAGCACAGATACGCAGTATTTT
NA,TRBJ2-1,NA,TRBV7-6,CASSLRDFNNEQFF,TGTGCCAGCAGCTTACGGGACTTCAACAATGAGCAGTTCTTC
NA,TRBJ2-7,NA,TRBV13,CASSFRGTYEQYF,TGTGCCAGCAGCTTCAGGGGTACGTACGAGCAGTACTTC
NA,TRBJ1-1,TRBD1,TRBV5-8,CASSVSGTGFDLAEAFF,TGTGCCAGCAGCGTCAGCGGGACAGGGTTTGATTTGGCTGAAGCTTTCTTT
NA,TRBJ2-7,TRBD2,TRBV15,CATSSTSGSYEQYF,TGTGCCACCAGCAGTACTAGCGGGAGCTACGAGCAGTACTTC
NA,TRBJ2-2,TRBD2,TRBV27,CASSPSGLADLGELFF,TGTGCCAGCAGTCCATCAGGACTAGCGGACCTGGGGGAGCTGTTTTTT
few,TRBJ2-7,TRBD1,TRBV2,CASSERGPPAYEQYF,TGTGCCAGCAGTGAAAGGGGGCCACCCGCGTACGAGCAGTACTTC
NA,TRBJ1-1,NA,TRBV25-1,CASSEAGVGTEAFF,TGTGCCAGCAGTGAGGCGGGGGTGGGCACTGAAGCTTTCTTT
once,TRBJ2-3,TRBD2,TRBV19,CASSPHRTSGNTDTQYF,TGTGCCAGTAGTCCTCACCGGACTAGCGGGAACACAGATACGCAGTATTTT
NA,TRBJ2-3,TRBD2,TRBV2,CATGLADTDTQYF,TGTGCCACCGGACTAGCGGACACAGATACGCAGTATTTT
NA,TRBJ2-1,TRBD1,TRBV7-9,CASSLRDRGYNEQFF,TGTGCCAGCAGCTTGCGGGACAGGGGGTATAATGAGCAGTTCTTC
NA,TRBJ2-3,TRBD1,TRBV15,CATSRRDRAGTDTQYF,TGTGCCACCAGCAGACGGGACAGGGCTGGCACAGATACGCAGTATTTT
once,TRBJ2-1,TRBD1,TRBV7-9,CASSQDREIYNEQFF,TGTGCCAGCAGCCAGGACAGGGAGATATACAATGAGCAGTTCTTC
NA,TRBJ2-1,TRBD2,TRBV6-1,CASSEVRAGVGEQFF,TGTGCCAGCAGTGAAGTTCGAGCGGGAGTAGGCGAGCAGTTCTTC
NA,TRBJ2-1,TRBD2,TRBV4-1,CASSQDPAGGVADEQFF,TGCGCCAGCAGCCAAGATCCAGCGGGAGGGGTGGCGGATGAGCAGTTCTTC
NA,TRBJ1-2,NA,TRBV19,CASSIGGNYGYTF,TGTGCCAGTAGTATAGGCGGGAACTATGGCTACACCTTC
NA,TRBJ2-3,TRBD1,TRBV5-1,CASARGRGQGRDTQYF,TGCGCCAGCGCCCGAGGCCGTGGACAGGGGAGAGATACGCAGTATTTT
few,TRBJ2-5,TRBD2,TRBV9,CASRQGLAGEETQYF,TGTGCCAGCAGACAGGGGCTAGCGGGGGAAGAGACCCAGTACTTC
NA,TRBJ2-1,TRBD2,TRBV5-4,CASSSLMTSGRAYNEQFF,TGTGCCAGCAGCTCACTAATGACTAGCGGGAGGGCCTACAATGAGCAGTTCTTC
NA,TRBJ1-2,NA,TRBV19,CASSIGRDGYTF,TGTGCCAGTAGTATTGGGCGCGATGGCTACACCTTC
few,TRBJ2-7,TRBD2,TRBV5-1,CASSLLPSGTSTYEQYF,TGCGCCAGCAGCTTATTACCTTCCGGGACTAGCACCTACGAGCAGTACTTC
few,TRBJ2-7,NA,TRBV5-1,CASSLAYEQYF,TGCGCCAGCAGCTTGGCGTACGAGCAGTACTTC
NA,TRBJ1-2,NA,TRBV30,CAGGPGESYGYTF,TGTGCCGGGGGACCAGGGGAATCGTATGGCTACACCTTC
NA,TRBJ2-6,NA,TRBV19,CASSIGQTGANVLTF,TGTGCCAGTAGTATAGGACAGACTGGGGCCAACGTCCTGACTTTC